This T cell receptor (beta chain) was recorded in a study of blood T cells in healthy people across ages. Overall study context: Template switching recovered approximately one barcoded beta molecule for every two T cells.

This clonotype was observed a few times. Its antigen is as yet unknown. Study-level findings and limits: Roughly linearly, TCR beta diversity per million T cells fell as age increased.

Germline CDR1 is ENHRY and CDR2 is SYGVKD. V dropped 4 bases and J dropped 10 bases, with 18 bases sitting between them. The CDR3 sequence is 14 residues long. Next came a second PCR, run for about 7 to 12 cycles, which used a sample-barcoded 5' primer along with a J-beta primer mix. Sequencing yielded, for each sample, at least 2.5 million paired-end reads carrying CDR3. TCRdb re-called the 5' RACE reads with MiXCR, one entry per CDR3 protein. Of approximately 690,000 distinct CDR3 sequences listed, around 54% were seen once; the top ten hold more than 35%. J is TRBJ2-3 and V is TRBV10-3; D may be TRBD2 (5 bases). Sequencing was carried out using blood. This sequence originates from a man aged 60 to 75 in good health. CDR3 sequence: CAISGGLHELAQYF. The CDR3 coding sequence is TGTGCCATCAGTGGCGGACTTCACGAGTTGGCGCAGTATTTT.